Listed below are T cell receptor beta chains from one sample, sequenced in a study of T cell responses to AZD1222 COVID-19 vaccine. Profiling relied on immunoSEQ multiplex PCR, and the TCRdb table lists in-frame clones only, not all of them. The sample lists under 150,000 clones; under 90% were seen once. Specimen: peripheral blood, collected 28 days after the second AZD1222 dose. The receptors shown here come from an adult who received the AZD1222 COVID-19 vaccine. Both conserved end residues are part of each CDR3. The D gene is left open where the match is weak. Clone size is given for some rows only: seen once, a few or many times, or a class if the clone is expanded.

TRBD2,TRBV19,once,TRBJ2-1,TGTGCCAGTAGTATGCCCCTGGGGGGTAGCGGGGTAAATGAGCAGTTCTTC,CASSMPLGGSGVNEQFF
-,TRBV7-9,-,TRBJ1-1,TGTGCCAGCGTTGCTCCGGGACTTGGTGGCACTGAAGCTTTCTTT,CASVAPGLGGTEAFF
TRBD1,TRBV5-5,-,TRBJ1-6,TGTGCCAGCAGCTGGGGGACAGGGCACTATAATTCACCCCTCCACTTT,CASSWGTGHYNSPLHF
-,TRBV2,once,TRBJ1-1,TGTGCCAGCAGGGCCCGGACCGCTGAACCTAAAAACACTGAAGCTTTCTTT,CASRARTAEPKNTEAFF
TRBD1,TRBV7-9,-,TRBJ1-4,TGTGCCAGCAGCTCCAGGGGGCCACTGTTTTTT,CASSSRGPLFF
-,TRBV19,-,TRBJ2-6,TGTGCCAGTAGTACCCTACAGGGCTCTGGGGCCAACGTCCTGACTTTC,CASSTLQGSGANVLTF
-,TRBV5-1,-,TRBJ1-6,TGCGCCAGCAGCGGCCCTTCCCCCGATTCACCCCTCCACTTT,CASSGPSPDSPLHF
-,TRBV3-1/TRBV3-2,-,TRBJ1-4,TGTGCCAGCAGCCAATACCCCGGGACCGCAAGTAATGAAAAACTGTTTTTT,CASSQYPGTASNEKLFF
TRBD1,TRBV28,-,TRBJ1-5,TGTGCCGCAGGGGGGGAAAGGGATCAGCCCCAGCATTTT,CAAGGERDQPQHF
TRBD2,TRBV6-5,-,TRBJ2-4,TGTGCCAGCAGTATTGTAGCGGGGGCCGAAAACATTCAGTACTTC,CASSIVAGAENIQYF
TRBD1,TRBV29-1,-,TRBJ2-3,TGCAGCGTAAGACAGGGGGCGAGCACAGATACGCAGTATTTT,CSVRQGASTDTQYF
-,TRBV20-1,-,TRBJ1-1,TGCAGTGCTAGTCCGTACGGGGGCGACACTGAAGCTTTCTTT,CSASPYGGDTEAFF
TRBD1,TRBV18,-,TRBJ2-5,TGTGCCAGCTCACAGGGACAGACCCAAGAGACCCAGTACTTC,CASSQGQTQETQYF
-,TRBV7-7,-,TRBJ1-3,TGTGCTAGCAGCTCAGCCTCTGGAAACACCATATATTTT,CASSSASGNTIYF
TRBD2,TRBV7-9,few,TRBJ2-1,TGTGCCAGCAGCCGCCCGAGCGGGGCGACTGATGAGCAGTTCTTC,CASSRPSGATDEQFF
-,TRBV7-8,-,TRBJ1-2,TGTGCCAGCAGCCTTGGGACGGACGCTAACTATGGCTACACCTTC,CASSLGTDANYGYTF
-,TRBV24-1,-,TRBJ2-3,TGTGCCACCAGTGATGGCGGGCAGCTCACAGATACGCAGTATTTT,CATSDGGQLTDTQYF
-,TRBV15,-,TRBJ2-7,TGTGCCACCAGCAGAGATCTTAGACAGGCGCTTTCCTACGAGCAGTACTTC,CATSRDLRQALSYEQYF
TRBD1,TRBV7-3,-,TRBJ2-3,TGTGCCAGCAGCCAGGACAGAGGCACAGGGGCAGATACGCAGTATTTT,CASSQDRGTGADTQYF
-,TRBV23-1,-,TRBJ1-2,TGCGCCAGCAGGCCCCAACGGAGTGGCTACACCTTC,CASRPQRSGYTF
TRBD1,TRBV5-6,-,TRBJ2-6,TGTGCCAGCAGCTTGAGTACAGGGGTAGGTGGGGCCAACGTCCTGACTTTC,CASSLSTGVGGANVLTF
-,TRBV9,-,TRBJ2-2,TGTGCCAGCAGCGTGGGGACCCCGGGATACACCGGGGAGCTGTTTTTT,CASSVGTPGYTGELFF
TRBD2,TRBV7-9,once,TRBJ2-2,TGTGCCAGCAGCTTCACTAGCGGGGTAGGGGAGCTGTTTTTT,CASSFTSGVGELFF
-,TRBV7-6,-,TRBJ2-1,TGTGCCAGCAGCTTAGCGTTCGGCAGGGGCCATGAGCAGTTCTTC,CASSLAFGRGHEQFF
-,TRBV6-1,-,TRBJ1-2,TGTGCCAGCAGTGAAGCTTCAGGAAGGAGACGTTATGGCTACACCTTC,CASSEASGRRRYGYTF
TRBD2,TRBV5-1,-,TRBJ2-3,TGCGCCAGCAGCCTCCCACTAGCGGGAGCGACAGATACGCAGTATTTT,CASSLPLAGATDTQYF
-,TRBV10-3,-,TRBJ1-1,TGTGCCATCAGTCCATCAGCCGGTTTTGAAGCTTTCTTT,CAISPSAGFEAFF
-,TRBV2,-,TRBJ1-5,TGTGCCGGACAAGGGGAACTCAATCAGCCCCAGCATTTT,CAGQGELNQPQHF
-,TRBV30,-,TRBJ1-6,TGTGCCTGGATTGGGGATACCTATAATTCACCCCTCCACTTT,CAWIGDTYNSPLHF
TRBD1,TRBV7-6,-,TRBJ1-4,TGTGCCAGCAGCTTAGCTCGGACAGGGGACGAAAAACTGTTTTTT,CASSLARTGDEKLFF
-,TRBV19,-,TRBJ2-3,TGTGCCAGTAGTACCAGAAAGGGGGGAGTTCCAGATACGCAGTATTTT,CASSTRKGGVPDTQYF
-,TRBV7-2,once,TRBJ2-5,TGTGCCAGCAGCTTAGTGGTTGCAAAGGCGGGTGAGACCCAGTACTTC,CASSLVVAKAGETQYF